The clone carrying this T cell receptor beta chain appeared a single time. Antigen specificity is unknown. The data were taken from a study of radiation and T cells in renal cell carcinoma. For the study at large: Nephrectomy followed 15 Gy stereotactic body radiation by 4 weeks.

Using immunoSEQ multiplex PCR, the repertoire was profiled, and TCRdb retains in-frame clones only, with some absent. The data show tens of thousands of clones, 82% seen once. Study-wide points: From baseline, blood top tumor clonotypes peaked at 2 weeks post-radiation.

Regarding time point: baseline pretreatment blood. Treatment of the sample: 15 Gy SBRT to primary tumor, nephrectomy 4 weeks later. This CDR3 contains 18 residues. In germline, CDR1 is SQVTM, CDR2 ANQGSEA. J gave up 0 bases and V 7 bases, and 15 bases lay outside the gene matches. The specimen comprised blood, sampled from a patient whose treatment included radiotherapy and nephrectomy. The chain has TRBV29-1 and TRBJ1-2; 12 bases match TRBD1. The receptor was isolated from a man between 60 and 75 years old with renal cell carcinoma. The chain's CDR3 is CSARASPGQGAANYGYTF. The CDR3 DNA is TGCAGCGCTCGAGCTTCTCCGGGACAGGGGGCGGCTAACTATGGCTACACCTTC.